This TCR beta chain was profiled in a study of control samples from healthy donors and cancer patients. Generated by immunoSEQ multiplex PCR, the TCRdb table keeps only in-frame clones and is missing some. The table shows around 150,000 clones, with under 96% occurring only once. Germline CDR1 and CDR2: LGHDT and YNNKEL (reference sequence). The length of the CDR3 is 15 residues. Trimming cost V 6 bases and J 0 bases, with 14 bases left between them. Sequenced: blood. The chain has TRBV3-1 (or the pseudogene TRBV3-2) and TRBJ1-1; the D is unclear. This TCR was sampled from a woman aged 25 to 39 in good health. The chain's CDR3 is CASSRIGRMNTEAFF. DNA of the CDR3: TGTGCCAGCAGTCGAATCGGACGGATGAACACTGAAGCTTTCTTT.